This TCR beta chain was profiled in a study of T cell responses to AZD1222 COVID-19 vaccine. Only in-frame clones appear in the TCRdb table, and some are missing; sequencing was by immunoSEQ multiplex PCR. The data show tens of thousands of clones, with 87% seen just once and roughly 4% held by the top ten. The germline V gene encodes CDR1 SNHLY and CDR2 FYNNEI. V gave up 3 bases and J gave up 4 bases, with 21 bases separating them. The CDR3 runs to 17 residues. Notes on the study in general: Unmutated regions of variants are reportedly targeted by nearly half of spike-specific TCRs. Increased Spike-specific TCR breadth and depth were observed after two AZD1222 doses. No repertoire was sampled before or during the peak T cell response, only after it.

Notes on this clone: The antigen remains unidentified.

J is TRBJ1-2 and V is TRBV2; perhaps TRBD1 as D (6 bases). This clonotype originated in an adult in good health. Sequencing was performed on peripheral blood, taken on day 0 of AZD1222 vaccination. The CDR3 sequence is CASSDGGRGVMSYGYTF. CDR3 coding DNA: TGTGCCAGCAGTGACGGCGGCAGGGGAGTGATGAGCTATGGCTACACCTTC.